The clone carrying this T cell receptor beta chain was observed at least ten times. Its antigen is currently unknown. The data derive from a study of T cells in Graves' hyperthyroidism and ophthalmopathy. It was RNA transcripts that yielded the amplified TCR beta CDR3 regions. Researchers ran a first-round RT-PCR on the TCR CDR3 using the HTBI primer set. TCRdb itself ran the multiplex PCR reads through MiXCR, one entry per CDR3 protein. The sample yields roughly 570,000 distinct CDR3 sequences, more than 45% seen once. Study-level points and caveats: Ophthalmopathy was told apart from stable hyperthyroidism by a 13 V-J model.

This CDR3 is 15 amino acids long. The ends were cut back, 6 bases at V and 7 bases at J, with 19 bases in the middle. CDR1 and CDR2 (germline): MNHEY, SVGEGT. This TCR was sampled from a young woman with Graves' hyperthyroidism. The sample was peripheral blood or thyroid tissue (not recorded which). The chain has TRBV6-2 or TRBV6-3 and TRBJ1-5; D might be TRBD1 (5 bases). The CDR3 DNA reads TGTGCCAGCAGAGAATTTCGTCAGGGCGGGCAGCCCCAGCATTTT. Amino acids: CASREFRQGGQPQHF.